What follows are 2 T cell receptor beta chains derived from one specimen sequenced in a study of cytomegalovirus exposure and HLA in healthy donors. A multiplex PCR was run with 60 Vbeta primers and 13 Jbeta primers. The repertoire was sequenced with immunoSEQ multiplex PCR; TCRdb's copy has only in-frame clones and lacks some. The sample has under 150,000 clones; 60% to 85% are singletons. Sequenced material: PBMCs. The receptors shown here come from a female donor in good health and CMV-seropositive.

V and J are TRBV29-1 and TRBJ2-5, with 9 bases matching TRBD1. CDR3 length: 13 residues. The V segment lost 7 bases and the J segment 5 bases; nucleotides outside the gene matches: 8. The germline CDR1 and CDR2 sequences are SQVTM and ANQGSEA. The CDR3 DNA reads TGCAGCGCGACGACAGGGGGGACGGAGACCCAGTACTTC. Translation: CSATTGGTETQYF.

The V and J genes are TRBV6-5 and TRBJ1-1, with 7 bases identical to TRBD1. Trimming cost V 2 bases and J 4 bases; bases outside gene matches: 10. CDR3 size: 16 residues. Per germline, CDR1 MNHEY and CDR2 SVGAGI. The CDR3 DNA reads as TGTGCCAGCAGTTACGGGCAGGGGGAGGTAAGCACTGAAGCTTTCTTT. This encodes CASSYGQGEVSTEAFF.